The present T cell receptor (beta chain) was sequenced within a study of T cell changes during pregnancy in multiple sclerosis. The CDR3 consists of 13 residues. V was clipped by 2 bases and J by 6 bases, with 10 bases between them. Germline CDR1 is MNHEY and CDR2 is SMNVEV (reference sequence). Assay used: immunoSEQ multiplex PCR; TCRdb lists only in-frame clones, some missing. The repertoire holds roughly 49,000 clones, with 80% to 95% as singletons. The chain is built from TRBV27 and TRBJ1-2, with D possibly TRBD1 on 6 matching bases. The material sequenced was CD8+ T cells from peripheral blood mononuclear cells, taken after pregnancy. The source is a female donor with multiple sclerosis, enrolled in a pregnancy study. CDR3 sequence: CASSLSQGNGYTF. The CDR3 DNA follows: TGTGCCAGCAGTTTAAGTCAGGGGAATGGCTACACCTTC.